Below are 19 T cell receptor beta chains sequenced from a single sample in a study of response to subunit inactivated influenza vaccine. TCRdb re-called the RT-PCR reads with MiXCR, one entry per CDR3 protein. The data contain 630,000 or so distinct CDR3 sequences, around a sixth of them singletons. The sample in question was PBMCs from blood, obtained less than 13 days after vaccination. The source is a man in his fifties who received an inactivated influenza vaccine.

This clonotype has only a few counts. The CDR3 is CASSFPLGLAGELFF. Written as DNA, the CDR3 is TGTGCCAGCAGCTTCCCCCTAGGGTTGGCCGGGGAGCTGTTTTTT. This chain joins TRBV11-2 and TRBJ2-2; D gene unclear. The CDR3 is made up of 15 amino acids. The V gene's germline CDR1 is SGHAT and CDR2 FQNNGV. Trimming removed 3 bases at V and 6 bases at J, with 14 bases between.

This clonotype was seen only a few times. The rearrangement links TRBV12-3 or TRBV12-4 to TRBJ1-6; D unclear. V lost 2 bases, J lost 9 bases, and 11 bases lay in between. The CDR3 loop spans 14 amino acids. CDR3: CASSLSHSGSPLHF. CDR3 DNA sequence: TGTGCCAGCAGTTTAAGTCACTCGGGTTCACCCCTCCACTTT.

The V call is TRBV12-3 or TRBV12-4, the J call TRBJ2-7, with a tentative D call TRBD2 (7 bases). This CDR3 is built from 14 residues. Trimming removed 5 bases from V and 4 bases from J, with 15 bases in between. The DNA of the CDR3 is TGTGCCAGCAGTCCCGGCGGGGGCGGTTACGAGCAGTACTTC. Translated, it gives CASSPGGGGYEQYF.

This clonotype was seen a handful of times. V and J are TRBV20-1 and TRBJ2-7; no reliable D call. CDR3 length: 14 amino acids. From germline, CDR1 is DFQATT and CDR2 SNEGSKA (reference sequence). The V end was cut by 0 bases, the J end by 6 bases, with 15 bases between. CDR3 DNA: TGCAGTGCTAGAGAGGGTGGTACAGTGGGCGAGCAGTACTTC. Protein product: CSAREGGTVGEQYF.

The genes are TRBV6-5 and TRBJ1-5, with 7 bases that match TRBD1. Germline CDR1 MNHEY, CDR2 SVGAGI. Trimming took 3 bases from V and 5 from J; bases not matched to a gene: 10. The CDR3 is made up of 16 amino acids. The CDR3 DNA reads as TGTGCCAGCAGTTATGGCCCCGCAGGGGGGCATCAGCCCCAGCATTTT. The encoded protein is CASSYGPAGGHQPQHF.

The chain couples TRBV7-9 to TRBJ2-5, with TRBD2 as a possible D gene (6 bases). The germline V and J ends were trimmed by 5 bases and 5 bases, with 18 bases remaining between them. The CDR3 has 15 amino acids. Germline assignment: CDR1 SEHNR and CDR2 FQNEAQ (reference sequence). CDR3 bases: TGTGCCAGCAGCCCAGCCGGGGGAAGGTTGGAGACCCAGTACTTC. This codes for CASSPAGGRLETQYF.

This clonotype was found many times. The rearrangement joins TRBV5-1 to TRBJ2-7, with 7 bases lining up with TRBD1. Per the germline V gene, CDR1 is SGHRS and CDR2 is YFSETQ. The CDR3 spans 14 residues. V shed 2 bases, J shed 0 bases, and the junction held 2 bases outside the gene matches. CDR3 sequence reads: CASSLQGNSYEQYF. The CDR3 coding sequence is TGCGCCAGCAGCTTACAGGGGAACTCCTACGAGCAGTACTTC. Combining the CDR3 with reference TRBV5-1 and TRBJ2-7 gives the whole variable domain KAGVTQTPRYLIKTRGQQVTLSCSPISGHRSVSWYQQTPGQGLQFLFEYFSETQRNKGNFPGRFSGRQFSNSRSEMNVSTLELGDSALYLCASSLQGNSYEQYFGPGTRLTVT.

The CDR3, as DNA: TGTGCCAGCAGCCCTACGGGACAGGGGGATCAGCCCCAGCATTTT. This encodes CASSPTGQGDQPQHF. V usage is TRBV3-1 and J usage is TRBJ1-5, with 11 bases identical to TRBD1. The germline V gene has CDR1 LGHDT and CDR2 YNNKEL (reference sequence). The length of the CDR3 is 15 residues. The junction had 4 bases not matched to a gene; V was cut back by 4 bases and J by 5 bases.

This clonotype was seen repeatedly, ten times or more. This chain links TRBV29-1 with TRBJ2-4; possibly TRBD1 for D (5 bases). Germline CDR1 SQVTM, CDR2 ANQGSEA. Trimming stripped 5 bases from V and 3 bases from J, with 11 bases between. The CDR3 consists of 13 residues. This CDR3 reads CSVSSDSKNIQYF. The CDR3 DNA reads TGCAGCGTTTCTTCTGACAGCAAAAACATTCAGTACTTC.

This clonotype was seen a handful of times. The CDR3 protein is CASSRTGGSPLHF. The CDR3, as DNA: TGTGCCAGCAGCCGGACAGGGGGGTCACCCCTCCACTTT. The chain carries TRBV3-1 and TRBJ1-6; TRBD1 aligns across 10 bases. Germline V gene data show CDR1 as LGHDT and CDR2 as YNNKEL (reference sequence). The CDR3 runs to 13 residues. V trimming: 4 bases; J trimming: 10 bases; junction bases outside the gene matches: 1.

The CDR3 DNA follows: TGTGCCAGCAGCGTGGGGACAGACGGCTACACCTTC. Amino acid sequence: CASSVGTDGYTF. The gene calls are TRBV9 and TRBJ1-2; 7 bases line up with TRBD1. CDR1 and CDR2 from the germline V gene are SGDLS and YYNGEE. The CDR3 consists of 12 residues. The trim removed 2 bases at V and 8 bases at J, leaving 3 bases unmatched.

This clonotype was counted only a few times. The chain joins TRBV11-2 to TRBJ1-6; D is undetermined. The germline gives CDR1 SGHAT, CDR2 FQNNGV. Trimming stripped 1 base from V and 6 bases from J, with 10 bases between. The CDR3 contains 15 residues. Here the CDR3 reads CASSLASWGNSPLHF. CDR3 sequence (DNA): TGTGCCAGCAGCTTAGCCTCGTGGGGTAATTCACCCCTCCACTTT.

The sample holds many counts of this clonotype. This chain joins TRBV4-3 and TRBJ1-6; the D is unclear. V dropped 1 base and J dropped 9 bases, with 13 bases sitting between them. The CDR3 has 15 residues. Looked up from germline, CDR1 is LGHNA and CDR2 is YSLEER. This chain's CDR3 is CASSQGVGPLSPLHF. The CDR3 DNA reads as TGCGCCAGCAGCCAAGGGGTAGGGCCCCTTTCACCCCTCCACTTT.

This clonotype was counted between two and nine times. The chain couples TRBV7-2 to TRBJ2-3; TRBD2 might be the D (5 bases). The CDR3 contains 15 residues. CDR1 is SGHTA, CDR2 FQGNSA, per germline. V dropped 5 bases and J dropped 4 bases, with 16 bases sitting between them. The CDR3 spells CASSPKGVSPDTQYF. The CDR3 DNA reads as TGTGCCAGCAGCCCCAAGGGAGTATCCCCAGATACGCAGTATTTT.

A few counts support this clonotype. The chain combines TRBV7-3 with TRBJ2-2; D gene unclear. This CDR3 spans 16 amino acids. CDR1 is SGHTA, CDR2 FQGTGA, per germline. Trimming pared 5 bases from V and 4 bases from J, leaving 17 bases between. The CDR3 DNA is TGTGCCAGCAGCCGCGTCGGATCGAGAGCCACCGGGGAGCTGTTTTTT. Its protein is CASSRVGSRATGELFF. The full variable domain, in which reference TRBV7-3 and TRBJ2-2 provide the parts outside the CDR3, is GAGVSQTPSNKVTEKGKYVELRCDPISGHTALYWYRQSLGQGPEFLIYFQGTGAADDSGLPNDRFFAVRPEGSVSTLKIQRTERGDSAVYLCASSRVGSRATGELFFGEGSRLTVL.

About this clonotype itself: A much larger clone is a single base away; this may be a read error. The J gene is TRBJ2-5, the V gene TRBV6-5, with TRBD2 as a possible D gene (5 bases). Trimming pared 2 bases from V and 4 bases from J, leaving 5 bases between. The CDR3 sequence is 12 residues long. Germline CDR1 and CDR2: MNHEY and SVGAGI. The CDR3 region has the DNA TGTGCCAGCAGTTACGAGGGAGAGACCCAGTACTTC. This codes for CASSYEGETQYF.

This clonotype was seen a few times. The J gene is TRBJ2-1, the V gene TRBV14; D gene ambiguous. This CDR3 comprises 14 residues. The germline V gene encodes CDR1 SGHDN and CDR2 FVKESK. V gave up 0 bases and J gave up 6 bases, with 9 bases separating them. The DNA for the CDR3 is TGTGCCAGCAGCCAAGAAGGCCCTCTCAATGAGCAGTTCTTC. This sequence encodes CASSQEGPLNEQFF.

The chain combines TRBV5-6 with TRBJ1-2, with D possibly matching TRBD1 (5 bases). Germline lookup yields CDR1 SGHDT and CDR2 YYEEEE. The CDR3 is 14 residues long. Deletions cut 4 bases from V and 2 bases from J, with 12 bases between. The DNA for the CDR3 is TGTGCCAGCAGCCCCTCGGGGGGGAACTATGGCTACACCTTC. This translates into CASSPSGGNYGYTF.

This clonotype was seen more than once but under ten times. The J gene is TRBJ2-1, the V gene TRBV6-1; 8 bases agree with TRBD1. The V and J ends lost 6 bases and 9 bases, in that order; junction bases with no gene match: 10. The germline gives CDR1 MNHNS, CDR2 SASEGT. The CDR3 is made up of 14 amino acids. DNA of the CDR3: TGTGCCAGCAGGGGACAGGAAAGAATCGTTGAGCAGTTCTTC. This codes for CASRGQERIVEQFF.